This T cell receptor (beta chain) was observed in a study of cytomegalovirus exposure and HLA in healthy donors. Study results and limitations: The authors considered a cluster of highly shared sequence variants likely to be a sequencing artifact. Reportedly, fewer N-insertions than the roughly 600-donor mean appeared in an Asian-associated ancestry cluster in a later analysis.

The PCR made use of 60 Vbeta and 13 Jbeta primers. Profiled with immunoSEQ multiplex PCR; TCRdb holds only in-frame clones, not every one. The profile shows 150,000 or so clones, less than 90% of them singletons. Likely unrecorded immune exposures existed in these nominally healthy donors. The germline V gene encodes CDR1 SGHDT and CDR2 YYEEEE. The CDR3 is 12 amino acids. V lost 5 bases and J 7 bases, leaving 10 bases between the germline ends. With respect to this clone: What it binds is unknown.

This sequence joins TRBV5-6 and TRBJ2-1; a possible D gene is TRBD1 (6 bases). Sequencing used PBMCs. The sequence derives from a man aged 18 to 29 in good health and CMV-seronegative. In DNA form, the CDR3 reads TGTGCCAGCAGGGCAGGGGTTAATGAGCAGTTCTTC. Encoded protein: CASRAGVNEQFF.